This TCR beta chain was recovered during a study of T cell repertoires in cytomegalovirus infection. Whole-study findings and limits: HLA-C-restricted CMV-specific TCR beta clonotypes prevailed in the ex vivo response.

TCRdb redid the calling of the reads with MiXCR, one entry per CDR3 protein. The table records about 310,000 distinct CDR3 sequences, roughly 17% of them present only once. Trimming cost V 0 bases and J 0 bases, with 9 bases left between them. Germline CDR1 DFQATT, CDR2 SNEGSKA (reference sequence). This CDR3 contains 16 residues. On this clonotype itself: Its cognate antigen is unknown.

This TCR was recovered from a human donor in good health (CMV status not recorded). Some clones in this sample may be carry-over from other donors' samples. The chain recombines TRBV20-1 with TRBJ1-6; D remains unclear. Sequencing was performed on PBMCs. CDR3 in amino acids: CSARDERSSYNSPLHF. The DNA of the CDR3 is TGCAGTGCTAGAGATGAGCGGAGCTCCTATAATTCACCCCTCCACTTT.